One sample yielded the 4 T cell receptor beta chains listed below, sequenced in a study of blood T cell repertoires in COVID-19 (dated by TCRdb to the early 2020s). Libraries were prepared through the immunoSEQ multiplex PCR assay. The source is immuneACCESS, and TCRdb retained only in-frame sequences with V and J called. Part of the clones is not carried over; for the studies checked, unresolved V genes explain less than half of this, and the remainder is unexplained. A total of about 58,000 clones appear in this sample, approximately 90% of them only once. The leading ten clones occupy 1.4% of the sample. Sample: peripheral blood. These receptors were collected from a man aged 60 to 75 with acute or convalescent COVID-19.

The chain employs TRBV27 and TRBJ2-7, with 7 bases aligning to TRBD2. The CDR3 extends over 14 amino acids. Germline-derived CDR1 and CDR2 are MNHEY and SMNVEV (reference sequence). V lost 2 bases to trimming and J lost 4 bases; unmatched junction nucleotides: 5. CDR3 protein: CASSLRGREYEQYF. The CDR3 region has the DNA TGTGCCAGCAGTTTACGGGGGAGGGAGTACGAGCAGTACTTC.

CDR3 nucleotide sequence: TGTGCCAGCAGCCCCCCCGGGGGGATCGGCTATGGCTACACCTTC. Its protein is CASSPPGGIGYGYTF. The V and J genes are TRBV28 and TRBJ1-2; perhaps TRBD1 as D (5 bases). Between the trimmed V and J ends, which lost 6 bases and 4 bases, there was a span of 18 bases. In germline, CDR1 is MDHEN, CDR2 SYDVKM. This CDR3 is 15 amino acids long.

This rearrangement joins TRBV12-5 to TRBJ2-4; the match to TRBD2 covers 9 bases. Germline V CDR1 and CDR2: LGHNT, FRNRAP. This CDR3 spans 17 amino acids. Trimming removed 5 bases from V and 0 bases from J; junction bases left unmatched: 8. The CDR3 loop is CASGTRTLAGAKNIQYF. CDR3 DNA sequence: TGTGCTAGTGGTACTCGAACACTAGCGGGAGCCAAAAACATTCAGTACTTC.

The CDR3 region is CASKAGGQTDTQYF. The CDR3 DNA follows: TGTGCCAGCAAGGCGGGAGGCCAAACAGATACGCAGTATTTT. The rearrangement joins TRBV25-1 to TRBJ2-3; 8 nucleotides agree with TRBD2. CDR1 and CDR2 from the germline V gene are MGHDK and SYGVNS. The trim removed 7 bases at V and 3 bases at J, leaving 6 bases unmatched. The CDR3 runs to 14 residues.